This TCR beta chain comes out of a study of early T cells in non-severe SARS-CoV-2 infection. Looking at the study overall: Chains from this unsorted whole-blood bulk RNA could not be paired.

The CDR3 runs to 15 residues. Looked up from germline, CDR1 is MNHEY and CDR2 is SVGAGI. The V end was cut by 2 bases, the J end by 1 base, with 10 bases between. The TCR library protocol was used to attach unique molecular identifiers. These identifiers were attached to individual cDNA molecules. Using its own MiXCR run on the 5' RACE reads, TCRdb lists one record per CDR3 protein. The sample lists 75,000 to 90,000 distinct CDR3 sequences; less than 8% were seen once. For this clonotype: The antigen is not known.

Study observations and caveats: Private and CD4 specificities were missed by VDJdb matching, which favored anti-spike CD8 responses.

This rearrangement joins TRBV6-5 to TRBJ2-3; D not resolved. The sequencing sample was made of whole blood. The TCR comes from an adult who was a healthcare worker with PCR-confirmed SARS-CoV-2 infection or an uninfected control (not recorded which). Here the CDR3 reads CASSYLGIRTDTQYF. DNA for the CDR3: TGTGCCAGCAGTTACCTTGGGATCCGCACAGATACGCAGTATTTT.